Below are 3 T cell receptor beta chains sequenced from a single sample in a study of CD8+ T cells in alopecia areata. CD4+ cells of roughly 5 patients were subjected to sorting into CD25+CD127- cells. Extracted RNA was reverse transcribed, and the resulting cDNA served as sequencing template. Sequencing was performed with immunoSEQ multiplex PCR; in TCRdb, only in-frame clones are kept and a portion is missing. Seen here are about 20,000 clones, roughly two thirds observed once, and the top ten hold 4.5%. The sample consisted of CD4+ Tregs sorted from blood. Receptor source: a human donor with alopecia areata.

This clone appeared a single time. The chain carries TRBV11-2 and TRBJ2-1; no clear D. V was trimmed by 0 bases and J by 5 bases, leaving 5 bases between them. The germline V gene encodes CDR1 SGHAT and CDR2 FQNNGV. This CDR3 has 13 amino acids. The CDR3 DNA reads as TGTGCCAGCAGCTTAGATCGCCACAATGAGCAGTTCTTC. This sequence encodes CASSLDRHNEQFF.

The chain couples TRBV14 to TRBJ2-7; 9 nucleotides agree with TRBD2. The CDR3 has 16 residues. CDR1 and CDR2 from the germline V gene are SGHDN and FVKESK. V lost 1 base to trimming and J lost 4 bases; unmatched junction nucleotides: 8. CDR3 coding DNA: TGTGCCAGCAGCCAAGGACTAGCGGAGGCAGGGTACGAGCAGTACTTC. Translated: CASSQGLAEAGYEQYF.

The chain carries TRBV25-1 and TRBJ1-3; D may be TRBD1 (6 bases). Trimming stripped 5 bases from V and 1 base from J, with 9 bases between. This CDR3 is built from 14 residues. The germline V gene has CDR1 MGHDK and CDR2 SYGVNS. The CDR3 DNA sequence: TGTGCCAGCAGTCAAGGGGGGTCTGGAAACACCATATATTTT. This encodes CASSQGGSGNTIYF.